The rows below give T cell receptor beta chains drawn from one sample of a study of T cell responses to AZD1222 COVID-19 vaccine. Profiling relied on immunoSEQ multiplex PCR, and the TCRdb table lists in-frame clones only, not all of them. The table includes approximately 99,000 clones, 87% detected once. Sample: peripheral blood, taken on day 0 of AZD1222 vaccination. These receptors were taken from an adult in good health. Both conserved end residues are part of each CDR3. The D gene is left open where the match is weak.

>TRBV4-2|TRBD1|TRBJ1-3
CASSQEDHRGRLTSGNTIYF
>TRBV6-1|TRBD1|TRBJ2-1
CASSDPGGAYNEQFF
>TRBV7-9|.|TRBJ1-2
CASSLGAAANYGYTF
>TRBV15|TRBD1|TRBJ2-1
CATSRGTGPSEQFF
>TRBV6-5|TRBD1|TRBJ2-7
CASTRDRVLSEQYF
>TRBV4-3|.|TRBJ1-1
CASSRAAGGEAFF
>TRBV12-3/TRBV12-4|TRBD1|TRBJ1-5
CASSPDRSQPQHF
>TRBV9|TRBD2|TRBJ2-1
CASSHGGFDNEQFF
>TRBV6-6|.|TRBJ1-3
CASSPITGSGNTIYF
>TRBV19|.|TRBJ2-1
CASSISLAPDEQFF
>TRBV6-1|.|TRBJ1-5
CASSEGGRGNQPQHF
>TRBV19|TRBD2|TRBJ2-2
CASRLAGTSVAGELFF
>TRBV20-1|.|TRBJ1-4
CSAFLGEKLFF
>TRBV13|.|TRBJ2-1
CASSFSSIGQFF
>TRBV6-5|TRBD1|TRBJ1-1
CASSNQPGQGFAFF
>TRBV24-1|.|TRBJ1-4
CATLRDEKLFF
>TRBV12-3/TRBV12-4|.|TRBJ1-5
CASSLQVRQPQHF
>TRBV3-1/TRBV3-2|.|TRBJ1-1
CASSHGTPNTEAFF
>TRBV20-1|.|TRBJ1-1
CSASLAGEAFF
>TRBV7-9|.|TRBJ2-3
CASSPPGLRSTDTQYF
>TRBV27|.|TRBJ2-5
CASRGAGETQYF
>TRBV27|.|TRBJ1-2
CASSLVSGANYGYTF
>TRBV18|.|TRBJ1-2
CASSPGVVGTGGYTF
>TRBV11-2|.|TRBJ2-5
CASSHLETQYF
>TRBV7-2|.|TRBJ2-1
CASRKGGSYNEQFF
>TRBV18|.|TRBJ2-1
CASSSLGVEQFF
>TRBV6-6|TRBD1|TRBJ1-1
CASSYPGDRDVEAFF
>TRBV7-9|.|TRBJ2-3
CASRPDRTSTDTQYF
>TRBV5-1|.|TRBJ1-4
CASSPGGNEKLFF
>TRBV12-3/TRBV12-4|.|TRBJ2-5
CASSVGTQETQYF
>TRBV5-4|TRBD1|TRBJ2-7
CASSLGRPTGPLEQYF
>TRBV10-3|.|TRBJ1-3
CASAVRGPIGNTIYF